The next 15 T cell receptor beta chains were all read from a single sample in a study of blood T cell repertoires in COVID-19. TCRdb keeps only in-frame clones here, not all; method: immunoSEQ multiplex PCR. In the table there are approximately 270,000 clones, 75% to 90% of which are singletons. The sequencing sample was made of peripheral blood. The origin of the receptors is a woman aged 70-85 years with acute or convalescent COVID-19.

This clone has only a few counts. The rearrangement joins TRBV2 to TRBJ2-7, with D perhaps TRBD1 (5 bases). CDR1 SNHLY and CDR2 FYNNEI come from the germline V gene. Trimming shortened V by 5 bases and J by 4 bases, and 9 bases separated the two germline ends. The CDR3 sequence is 12 residues long. The CDR3 DNA sequence: TGTGCCAGCAGTTACAGGATTTACGAGCAGTACTTC. It translates to CASSYRIYEQYF.

V usage is TRBV6-1 and J usage is TRBJ1-4; 8 bases align to TRBD1. The V and J ends lost 4 bases and 5 bases, in that order; junction bases with no gene match: 9. The germline gives CDR1 MNHNS, CDR2 SASEGT. The CDR3 consists of 16 residues. For the CDR3, the DNA is TGTGCCAGCAGTGCCGGGACAGGACTGAGGAATGAAAAACTGTTTTTT. Amino acid sequence: CASSAGTGLRNEKLFF.

V gene TRBV11-2 combines with J gene TRBJ2-7; TRBD2 matches at 7 bases. Germline V gives CDR1 SGHAT, CDR2 FQNNGV. V lost 6 bases, J lost 4 bases, and 9 bases stayed unmatched. The CDR3 contains 14 residues. The CDR3 DNA follows: TGTGCCAGCAGTCCGAGACTAGCCACTTACGAGCAGTACTTC. Translated, it gives CASSPRLATYEQYF.

The V call is TRBV5-1, the J call TRBJ1-2, with 11 bases matching TRBD1. V shed 4 bases and J 7 bases; nucleotides not matched to a gene: 6. The germline V gene has CDR1 SGHRS and CDR2 YFSETQ. The CDR3 has 14 amino acids. The DNA of the CDR3 is TGCGCCAGCAGCGTCGGACAGGGGGCGCTTGGCTACACCTTC. It encodes CASSVGQGALGYTF.

The CDR3 sequence is CASTGTHSNQPQHF. The DNA for the CDR3 is TGTGCCAGCACCGGGACACATAGCAATCAGCCCCAGCATTTT. V and J are TRBV6-5 and TRBJ1-5; TRBD1 is a possible D gene (6 bases). Germline CDR1 MNHEY, CDR2 SVGAGI. Trimming took off 7 bases at V and 0 bases at J, with 10 bases between the two ends. The CDR3 has 14 amino acids.

The rearrangement joins TRBV2 to TRBJ2-5, with 9 bases that match TRBD1. Per the germline V gene, CDR1 is SNHLY and CDR2 is FYNNEI. CDR3 length equals 14 residues. V trimming: 7 bases; J trimming: 4 bases; junction bases outside the gene matches: 7. CDR3 bases: TGTGCCAGCAAGATAACAGGGGGCGCAGAGACCCAGTACTTC. Amino acid sequence: CASKITGGAETQYF.

This clone has a single count. V gene TRBV6-2 or TRBV6-3 combines with J gene TRBJ1-1; D possibly corresponds to TRBD1 (6 bases). V was clipped by 5 bases and J by 4 bases, with 14 bases between them. Looked up from germline, CDR1 is MNHEY and CDR2 is SVGEGT. This CDR3 spans 14 amino acids. DNA of the CDR3: TGTGCCAGCAGTCCCCCCGCAGGGGTCACTGAAGCTTTCTTT. This gives the protein CASSPPAGVTEAFF.

The chain employs TRBV2 and TRBJ1-1; TRBD1 agrees at 9 bases. The germline V gene encodes CDR1 SNHLY and CDR2 FYNNEI. The CDR3 extends over 13 amino acids. V shed 9 bases and J 5 bases; nucleotides not matched to a gene: 7. Written as DNA, the CDR3 is TGTGCCAGGCGGTCCGGGACAGGGACTGAAGCTTTCTTT. Translation gives CARRSGTGTEAFF.

J is TRBJ2-1 and V is TRBV27; 7 nucleotides line up with TRBD1. CDR1 MNHEY and CDR2 SMNVEV come from the germline V gene (reference sequence). The CDR3 consists of 13 residues. V was clipped by 5 bases and J by 7 bases; unmatched bases: 5. CDR3 protein: CASSRTGLNEQFF. CDR3 nucleotide sequence: TGTGCCAGCAGTCGGACAGGACTTAATGAGCAGTTCTTC.

This clone has a handful of counts. The rearrangement uses TRBV30 and TRBJ1-4; tentative D call: TRBD1 (5 bases). V lost 3 bases, J lost 7 bases, and 9 bases lay in between. Germline V gene data show CDR1 as GTSNPN and CDR2 as SVGIG (reference sequence). The CDR3 consists of 12 residues. The CDR3 loop reads CAWSPRGEKLFF. The CDR3 DNA reads as TGTGCCTGGAGCCCTAGGGGTGAAAAACTGTTTTTT.

The CDR3 DNA follows: TGTGCCAGCAGCCCCTCCCCCCCGGTCAATGAGCAGTTCTTC. Protein sequence: CASSPSPPVNEQFF. The chain recombines TRBV9 with TRBJ2-1; D is uncertain. CDR1 and CDR2 (germline): SGDLS, YYNGEE. The CDR3 is 14 amino acids. The V end lost 4 bases, the J end lost 6 bases, and 14 bases lay between the germline ends. The whole variable domain, remainder taken from reference TRBV9 and TRBJ2-1, is DSGVTQTPKHLITATGQRVTLRCSPRSGDLSVYWYQQSLDQGLQFLIQYYNGEERAKGNILERFSAQQFPDLHSELNLSSLELGDSALYFCASSPSPPVNEQFFGPGTRLTVL.

This clone was seen just once. The rearrangement uses TRBV18 and TRBJ1-1, with 9 bases that match TRBD1. Germline CDR1 and CDR2: KGHSH and LQKENI. After removal of 5 bases from V and 4 bases from J, the junction contained 5 bases not matched to a gene. The CDR3 contains 14 residues. The CDR3 DNA follows: TGTGCCAGCTCAGAGGGACAGGGATCCACTGAAGCTTTCTTT. Its translation: CASSEGQGSTEAFF.

This clone was seen more than once but under ten times. The chain employs TRBV6-5 and TRBJ1-2; 8 positions match TRBD1. V dropped 10 bases and J dropped 8; count of bases not matched to a gene: 12. Germline V lookup: CDR1 MNHEY, CDR2 SVGAGI. The CDR3 is made up of 13 amino acids. Here the CDR3 reads CATYEWTGSGYTF. CDR3 sequence (DNA): TGTGCCACTTACGAATGGACAGGGAGCGGCTACACCTTC.

This chain links TRBV7-2 with TRBJ2-3; the match to TRBD2 covers 7 bases. Germline V gene sequence: CDR1 SGHTA, CDR2 FQGNSA. The J segment lost 1 base and the V segment lost 2 bases, leaving 0 bases of the junction unmatched. This CDR3 contains 14 residues. CDR3 protein: CASSLRGGTDTQYF. As DNA, the CDR3 is TGTGCCAGCAGCTTACGGGGGGGCACAGATACGCAGTATTTT. The whole variable domain, remainder taken from reference TRBV7-2 and TRBJ2-3, is GAGVSQSPSNKVTEKGKDVELRCDPISGHTALYWYRQSLGQGLEFLIYFQGNSAPDKSGLPSDRFSAERTGGSVSTLTIQRTQQEDSAVYLCASSLRGGTDTQYFGPGTRLTVL.

The chain uses TRBV10-3 and TRBJ1-1; D not resolved. The V end was cut by 3 bases, the J end by 4 bases, with 15 bases between. Germline V gene sequence: CDR1 ENHRY, CDR2 SYGVKD. This CDR3 has 15 amino acids. Written as DNA, the CDR3 is TGTGCCATCAGTGATGGTGGCAGAGGCTCCACTGAAGCTTTCTTT. It yields the protein CAISDGGRGSTEAFF.